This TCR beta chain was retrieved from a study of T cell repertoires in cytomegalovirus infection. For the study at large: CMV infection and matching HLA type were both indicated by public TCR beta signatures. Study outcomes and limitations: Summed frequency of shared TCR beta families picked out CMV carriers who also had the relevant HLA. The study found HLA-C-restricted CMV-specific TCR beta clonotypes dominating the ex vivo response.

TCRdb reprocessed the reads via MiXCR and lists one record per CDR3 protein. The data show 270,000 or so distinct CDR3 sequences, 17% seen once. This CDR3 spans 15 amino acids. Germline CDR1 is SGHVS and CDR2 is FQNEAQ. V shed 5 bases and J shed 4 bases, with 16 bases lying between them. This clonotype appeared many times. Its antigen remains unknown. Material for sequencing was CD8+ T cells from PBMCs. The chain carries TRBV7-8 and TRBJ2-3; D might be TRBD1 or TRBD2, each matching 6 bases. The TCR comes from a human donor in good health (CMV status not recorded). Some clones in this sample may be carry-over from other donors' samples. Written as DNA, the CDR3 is TGTGCCAGCAGCGATTCCGTGGGGGGCCCAGATACGCAGTATTTT. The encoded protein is CASSDSVGGPDTQYF.